This TCR beta chain stems from a study of radiotherapy plus CTLA-4 blockade in lung cancer. The CDR3 sequence is 15 residues long. Germline CDR1 is KGHSH and CDR2 is LQKENI. The V end was cut by 4 bases, the J end by 0 bases, with 12 bases between. Measured with immunoSEQ multiplex PCR; TCRdb has only the in-frame clones, and not every one. This sample carries 50,000 to 75,000 clones, 60% to 85% of them seen once, and the ten largest clones take about 4.2%. This clonotype was sampled from a human donor with non-small cell lung cancer who had a complete response to radiotherapy plus ipilimumab. Sequences were derived from peripheral blood, sampled from a patient treated with radiotherapy plus ipilimumab. The chain uses TRBV18 and TRBJ1-1; maybe TRBD1 (5 bases). As DNA, the CDR3 is TGTGCCAGCTCACAAACGACAGCCTTGAACACTGAAGCTTTCTTT. It specifies CASSQTTALNTEAFF.